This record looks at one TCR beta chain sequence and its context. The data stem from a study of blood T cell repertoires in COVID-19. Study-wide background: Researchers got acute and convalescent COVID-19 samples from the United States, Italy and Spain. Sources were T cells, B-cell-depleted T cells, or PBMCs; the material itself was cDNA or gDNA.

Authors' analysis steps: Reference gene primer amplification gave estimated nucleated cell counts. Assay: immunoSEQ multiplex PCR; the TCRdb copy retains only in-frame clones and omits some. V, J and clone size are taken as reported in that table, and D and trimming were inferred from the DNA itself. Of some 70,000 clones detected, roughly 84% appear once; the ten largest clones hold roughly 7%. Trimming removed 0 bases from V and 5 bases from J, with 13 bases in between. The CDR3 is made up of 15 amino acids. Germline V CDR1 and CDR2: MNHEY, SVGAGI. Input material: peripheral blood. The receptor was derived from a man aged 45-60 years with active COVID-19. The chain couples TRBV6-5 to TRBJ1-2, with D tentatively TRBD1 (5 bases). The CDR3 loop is CASSYSTRVGYGYTF. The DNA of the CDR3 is TGTGCCAGCAGTTACTCGACCAGGGTTGGGTATGGCTACACCTTC.